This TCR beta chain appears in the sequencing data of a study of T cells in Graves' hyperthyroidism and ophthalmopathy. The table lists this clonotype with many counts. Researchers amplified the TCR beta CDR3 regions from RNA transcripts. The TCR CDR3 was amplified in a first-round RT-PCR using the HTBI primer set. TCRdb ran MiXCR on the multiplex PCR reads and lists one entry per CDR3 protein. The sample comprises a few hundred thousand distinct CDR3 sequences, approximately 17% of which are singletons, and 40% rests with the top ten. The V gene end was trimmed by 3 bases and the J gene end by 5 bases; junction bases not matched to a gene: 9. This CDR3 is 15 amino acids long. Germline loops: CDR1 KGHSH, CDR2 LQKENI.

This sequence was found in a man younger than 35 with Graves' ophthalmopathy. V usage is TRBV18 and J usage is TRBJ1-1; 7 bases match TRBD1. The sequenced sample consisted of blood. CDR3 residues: CASSPQRQGGTEAFF. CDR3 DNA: TGTGCCAGCTCACCCCAACGACAGGGTGGGACTGAAGCTTTCTTT.